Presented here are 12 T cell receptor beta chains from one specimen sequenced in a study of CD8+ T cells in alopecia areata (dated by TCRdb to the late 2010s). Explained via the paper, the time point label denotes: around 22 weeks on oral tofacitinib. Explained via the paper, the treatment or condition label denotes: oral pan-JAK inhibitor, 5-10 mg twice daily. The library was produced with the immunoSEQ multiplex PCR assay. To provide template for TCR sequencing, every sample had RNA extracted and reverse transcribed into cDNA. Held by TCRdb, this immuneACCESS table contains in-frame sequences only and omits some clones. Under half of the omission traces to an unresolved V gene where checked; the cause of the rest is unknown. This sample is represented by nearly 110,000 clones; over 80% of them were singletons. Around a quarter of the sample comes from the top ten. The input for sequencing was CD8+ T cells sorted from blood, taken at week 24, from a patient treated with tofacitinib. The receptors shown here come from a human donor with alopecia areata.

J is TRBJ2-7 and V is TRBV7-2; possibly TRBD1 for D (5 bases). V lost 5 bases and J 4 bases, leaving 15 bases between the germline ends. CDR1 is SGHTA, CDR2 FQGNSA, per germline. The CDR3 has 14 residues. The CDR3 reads CASSPLQVGYEQYF. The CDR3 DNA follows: TGTGCCAGCAGCCCACTACAGGTGGGGTACGAGCAGTACTTC.

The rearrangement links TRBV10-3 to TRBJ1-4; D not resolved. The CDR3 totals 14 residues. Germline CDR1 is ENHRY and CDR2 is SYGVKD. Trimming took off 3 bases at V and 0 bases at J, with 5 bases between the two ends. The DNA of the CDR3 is TGTGCCATCAGTGACACCCCAACTAATGAAAAACTGTTTTTT. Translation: CAISDTPTNEKLFF.

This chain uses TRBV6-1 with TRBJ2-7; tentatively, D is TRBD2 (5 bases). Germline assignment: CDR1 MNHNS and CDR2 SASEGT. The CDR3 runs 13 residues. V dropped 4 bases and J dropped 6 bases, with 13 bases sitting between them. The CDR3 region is CASSGVSGGEQYF. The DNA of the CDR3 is TGTGCCAGCAGTGGGGTAAGCGGCGGCGAGCAGTACTTC.

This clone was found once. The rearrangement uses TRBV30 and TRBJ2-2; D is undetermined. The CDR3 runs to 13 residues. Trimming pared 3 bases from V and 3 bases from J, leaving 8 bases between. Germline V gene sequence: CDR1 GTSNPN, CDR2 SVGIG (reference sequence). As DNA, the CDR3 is TGTGCCTGGAGGTTTGCGTACACCGGGGAGCTGTTTTTT. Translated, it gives CAWRFAYTGELFF.

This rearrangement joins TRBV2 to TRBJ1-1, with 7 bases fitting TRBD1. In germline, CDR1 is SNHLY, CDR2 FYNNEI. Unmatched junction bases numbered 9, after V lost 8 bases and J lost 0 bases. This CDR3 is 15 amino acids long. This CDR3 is CASEATGYMNTEAFF. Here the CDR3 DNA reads TGTGCCAGCGAAGCGACAGGGTACATGAACACTGAAGCTTTCTTT. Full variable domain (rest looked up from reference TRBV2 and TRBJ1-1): EPEVTQTPSHQVTQMGQEVILRCVPISNHLYFYWYRQILGQKVEFLVSFYNNEISEKSEIFDDQFSVERPDGSNFTLKIRSTKLEDSAMYFCASEATGYMNTEAFFGQGTRLTVV.

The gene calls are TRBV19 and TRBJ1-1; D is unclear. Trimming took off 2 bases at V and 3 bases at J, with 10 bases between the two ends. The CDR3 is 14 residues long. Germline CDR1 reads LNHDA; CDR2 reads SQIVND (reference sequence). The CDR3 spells CASSISDWHTEAFF. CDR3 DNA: TGTGCCAGTAGTATATCGGATTGGCACACTGAAGCTTTCTTT.

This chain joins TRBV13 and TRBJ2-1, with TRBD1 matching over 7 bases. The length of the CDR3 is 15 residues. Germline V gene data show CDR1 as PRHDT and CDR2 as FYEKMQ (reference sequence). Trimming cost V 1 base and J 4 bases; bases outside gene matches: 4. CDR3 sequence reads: CASSLETGEYNEQFF. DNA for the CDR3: TGTGCCAGCAGCTTAGAAACAGGGGAGTACAATGAGCAGTTCTTC.

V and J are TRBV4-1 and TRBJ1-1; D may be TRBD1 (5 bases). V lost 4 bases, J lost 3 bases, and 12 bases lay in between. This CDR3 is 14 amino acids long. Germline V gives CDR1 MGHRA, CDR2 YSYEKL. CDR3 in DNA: TGCGCCAGCAGCCCCTGGGGGGAGGACACTGAAGCTTTCTTT. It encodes CASSPWGEDTEAFF.

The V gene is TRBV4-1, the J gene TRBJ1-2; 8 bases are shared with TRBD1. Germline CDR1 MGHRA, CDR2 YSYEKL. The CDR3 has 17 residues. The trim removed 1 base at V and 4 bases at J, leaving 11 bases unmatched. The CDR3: CASSQGPGQGPSYGYTF. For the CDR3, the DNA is TGCGCCAGCAGCCAAGGGCCCGGACAGGGTCCCTCCTATGGCTACACCTTC.

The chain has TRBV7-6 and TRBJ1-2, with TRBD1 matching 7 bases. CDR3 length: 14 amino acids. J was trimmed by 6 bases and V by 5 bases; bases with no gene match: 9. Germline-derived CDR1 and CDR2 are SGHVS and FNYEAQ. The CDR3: CASSPIGQEDGYTF. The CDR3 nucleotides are TGTGCCAGCAGCCCTATAGGACAGGAGGATGGCTACACCTTC.

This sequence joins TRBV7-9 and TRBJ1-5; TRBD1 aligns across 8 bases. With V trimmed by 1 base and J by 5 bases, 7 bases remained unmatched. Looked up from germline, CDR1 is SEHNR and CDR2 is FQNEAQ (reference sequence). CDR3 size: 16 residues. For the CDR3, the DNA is TGTGCCAGCAGCTTAGGGGGCAGGGGGCAAGATCAGCCCCAGCATTTT. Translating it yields CASSLGGRGQDQPQHF. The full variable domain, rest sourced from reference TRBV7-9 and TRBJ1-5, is DTGVSQNPRHKITKRGQNVTFRCDPISEHNRLYWYRQTLGQGPEFLTYFQNEAQLEKSRLLSDRFSAERPKGSFSTLEIQRTEQGDSAMYLCASSLGGRGQDQPQHFGDGTRLSIL.

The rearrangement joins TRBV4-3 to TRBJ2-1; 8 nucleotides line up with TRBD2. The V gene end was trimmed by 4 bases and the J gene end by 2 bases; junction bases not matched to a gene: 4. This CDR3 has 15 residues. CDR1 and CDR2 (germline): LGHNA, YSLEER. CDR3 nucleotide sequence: TGCGCCAGCAGCCCCTCGCGGGGGGCCTACAATGAGCAGTTCTTC. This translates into CASSPSRGAYNEQFF.